This T cell receptor (beta chain) is from a study of spatial heterogeneity in lung cancer (dated by TCRdb to about 2019). Study-wide context: More beta-chain than alpha-chain transcripts were consistently detected, likely reflecting higher beta-chain transcript abundance. At surgery, both alpha and beta chains were TCR-sequenced in approximately 210 tumor regions, 64 matched nontumor lung samples and some 58 PBMC samples. In the raw uncorrected reads, each unique combination of TCR and UMI appeared on average more than ten times. The study linked features of the TCR repertoire to counts of nonsynonymous mutations, which were determined by whole-exome sequencing of tumor tissue. In non-small cell lung cancer, the study made a quantitative comparison of TCR alpha and beta repertoires among multiple tumor regions, matched nontumor lung and blood.

What the research found in general, with its limitations: Confirming at a functional level the hypothesis that regional TCRs recognize regional mutations was considered to require additional single-cell paired TCR alpha and beta sequencing. Ubiquitous expanded tumor TCRs were detected in blood more often at tumor resection than at routine follow-up.

The library was obtained by 5' RACE. Sequencing relied on a NextSeq 500. In the TCR library protocol, a unique molecular identifier was attached to each TCR cDNA molecule so that PCR and sequencing errors could be corrected. As for the original processing: TCR identification, UMI-based error correction and CDR3 extraction were performed with Decombinator tools. Expanded TCRs were defined as those above a frequency of 2 per 1,000, corresponding to the top 1% of the tumor frequency distribution. Rényi diversity was computed with the R vegan package after subsampling each repertoire 100 times to 5,000 TCRs. CDR3 similarity networks were built from amino acid triplet string-kernel similarity, connecting CDR3s with pairwise similarity above 0.82. TCRdb itself trimmed the public reads at Q25 with fastp, ran MiXCR and retained productive beta chains. Rows are unified per CDR3 protein, each entry keeping the most common DNA and genes. The V and J calls here are based on TCRdb, not the publication. In this sample the table shows around 63,000 distinct CDR3 sequences, about 6.6% of which occur a single time. The biggest ten clones account for approximately 14% of the sample.

Concerning this clonotype itself: The clone's antigen remains unknown. Per-base qualities were not stored, and no clone one base away is much larger.

Cut back by 5 bases and 1 base, the V and J ends lie 27 bases apart. Spanning cysteine to phenylalanine, the CDR3 consists of 19 amino acids. The DNA shown is the 57-base CDR3, in frame from base 1. CDR1 and CDR2 are read off the germline V gene (reference sequence) as MNHEY and SMNVEV. The time point label, read with the paper, signifies: sample taken at primary tumor resection. Samples were obtained from about 69 patients with early-stage, untreated non-small cell lung cancer from the lung TRACERx cohort. For TCR sequencing, whole RNA was extracted from tumor and nontumor lung tissue, or from cryopreserved PBMC samples, and no cell sorting was done. Only patients with enough RNA available from two or more tumor regions were chosen for TCR sequencing.

The sequence joins TRBV27 to TRBJ2-7; the D call is tentative, TRBD1 or TRBD2, as each matches 7 bases. The specimen was PBMCs, collected at surgery. This receptor was obtained from a female donor with early-stage non-small cell lung cancer. The CDR3 has the sequence CASSGPGGQGVVSSYEQYF. In nucleotides, the sequence is TGTGCCAGCAGTGGGCCCGGGGGGCAGGGGGTTGTCTCTTCCTACGAGCAGTACTTC.